The present TCR beta chain was sequenced within a study of cytomegalovirus exposure and HLA in healthy donors. V lost 6 bases and J lost 4, with 16 bases in between. The germline CDR1 and CDR2 sequences are LNHDA and SQIVND (reference sequence). This CDR3 comprises 15 residues. The PCR contained 60 Vbeta and 13 Jbeta primers. Method: immunoSEQ multiplex PCR; TCRdb's copy keeps in-frame clones and lacks some. The sample records about 88,000 clones, roughly 71% being singletons. The TCR sequence derives from a woman between 40 and 55 years old in good health and CMV-seronegative. Sequenced: PBMCs. This rearrangement joins TRBV19 to TRBJ1-5; possibly TRBD1 for D (5 bases). The DNA for the CDR3 is TGTGCCAGTAGGGTCGGAGGGGCGCCTAATCAGCCCCAGCATTTT. Its translation: CASRVGGAPNQPQHF. Supplemented by reference TRBV19 and TRBJ1-5, the full variable domain reads DGGITQSPKYLFRKEGQNVTLSCEQNLNHDAMYWYRQDPGQGLRLIYYSQIVNDFQKGDIAEGYSVSREKKESFPLTVTSAQKNPTAFYLCASRVGGAPNQPQHFGDGTRLSIL.